This T cell receptor (beta chain) was captured by sequencing in a study of chemoradiotherapy in HPV16-positive cancers. Using immunoSEQ multiplex PCR, the repertoire was profiled, and TCRdb retains in-frame clones only, with some absent. The sample includes around 17,000 clones, over 85% seen only once; the top ten take 2% to 2.5%. Worth noting for this clone: The junction differs from germline at one of its ends, possibly a read error.

In germline, CDR1 is SSHAT, CDR2 FNYEAQ (reference sequence). This CDR3 is 14 amino acids long. The clonotype comes from a human donor with HPV-associated anogenital cancer. Source: blood, taken from a patient who underwent chemoradiotherapy. The chain is built from TRBV7-7 and TRBJ1-4; D is undetermined. The CDR3, as DNA: TGTGCTAGCAGCCTCGATAGGGTGCGCCGAAAACTGTTTTTT. Translation: CASSLDRVRRKLFF.